These T cell receptor beta chains were read from a single sample in a study of identical twins. Each CDR3 protein gets one entry after TCRdb re-called the 5' RACE reads with MiXCR. This sample yields 300,000 to 400,000 distinct CDR3 sequences, of which 12% are seen a single time; around 7.2% belongs to the top ten. These sequences were also reported in another study, on yellow fever vaccine responses in identical twins.

Sequencing was performed on CD8+ T cells sorted from blood. The source is a woman aged 18 to 35 in good health. Each CDR3 is given with its conserved first and last residue. The D gene is left open where the match is weak. For some rows the clone size is stated as once, few or many, or as a class when expanded; others skip it.

many NA TRBJ2-2 TRBV2 CASISLDSNTGELFF TGTGCCAGCATTTCCTTAGACTCCAACACCGGGGAGCTGTTTTTT
NA NA TRBJ2-4 TRBV20-1 CSAPPPALAKNIQYF TGCAGTGCCCCCCCCCCAGCGCTAGCCAAAAACATTCAGTACTTC
few TRBD2 TRBJ2-3 TRBV4-2 CASSQDEWATSGSTDTQYF TGTGCCAGCAGCCAAGATGAGTGGGCCACTAGCGGGAGCACAGATACGCAGTATTTT
few NA TRBJ1-2 TRBV3-1 CASSQDTPNYGYTF TGTGCCAGCAGCCAAGACACACCAAACTATGGCTACACCTTC
NA NA TRBJ2-2 TRBV6-1 CASTPTWNTGELFF TGTGCCAGCACCCCTACTTGGAACACCGGGGAGCTGTTTTTT
many TRBD2 TRBJ2-1 TRBV10-2 CASSDLAGPSSYNEQFF TGCGCCAGCAGTGACTTAGCGGGGCCGAGCTCCTACAATGAGCAGTTCTTC
NA TRBD2 TRBJ2-5 TRBV28 CASTLGGEGQETQYF TGTGCCAGCACCCTGGGGGGGGAGGGTCAAGAGACCCAGTACTTC
few NA TRBJ1-4 TRBV2 CASSEYARGATNEKLFF TGTGCCAGCAGTGAATATGCCAGGGGAGCAACTAATGAAAAACTGTTTTTT
few NA TRBJ1-2 TRBV24-1 CATSDSSRGYTF TGTGCCACCAGTGACTCGTCTCGGGGCTACACCTTC
few NA TRBJ2-3 TRBV4-1 CASSQEVGYTQYF TGCGCCAGCAGCCAAGAGGTCGGGTATACGCAGTATTTT
few TRBD2 TRBJ2-1 TRBV4-2 CASSVAGPNEQFF TGTGCCAGCAGCGTAGCGGGACCGAATGAGCAGTTCTTC
few TRBD2 TRBJ2-1 TRBV20-1 CSARDFRTSGGSSYNEQFF TGCAGTGCTAGAGATTTCCGGACTAGCGGGGGGAGCTCCTACAATGAGCAGTTCTTC
few TRBD1 TRBJ1-6 TRBV29-1 CSVEDTGTGQHSPLHF TGCAGCGTTGAAGACACTGGGACAGGGCAGCATTCACCCCTCCACTTT
NA NA TRBJ2-7 TRBV20-1 CSAQDGLGVPEQYF TGCAGTGCGCAGGACGGACTGGGGGTACCCGAGCAGTACTTC
few NA TRBJ2-1 TRBV10-2 CASSEGRTDNEQFF TGCGCCAGCAGTGAGGGCAGGACTGACAATGAGCAGTTCTTC
many NA TRBJ1-5 TRBV27 CASSYGGLSNQPQHF TGTGCCAGCAGTTATGGGGGGTTGAGCAATCAGCCCCAGCATTTT
NA NA TRBJ2-6 TRBV2 CASIHLGPGGANVLTF TGTGCCAGCATCCACTTGGGCCCAGGTGGGGCCAACGTCCTGACTTTC
few TRBD2 TRBJ2-7 TRBV5-6 CASSLRGLRIYEQYF TGTGCCAGCAGCTTGAGGGGACTACGGATCTACGAGCAGTACTTC
few NA TRBJ2-7 TRBV11-2 CASSLRPSYEQYF TGTGCCAGCAGCTTAAGGCCCTCCTACGAGCAGTACTTC
few NA TRBJ2-1 TRBV28 CASSHDPSLYNEQFF TGTGCCAGCAGCCACGACCCAAGCTTATACAATGAGCAGTTCTTC
few NA TRBJ2-2 TRBV5-1 CASSFLATNTGELFF TGCGCCAGCAGCTTCTTAGCTACGAACACCGGGGAGCTGTTTTTT
NA NA TRBJ2-7 TRBV5-1 CASSTEAGGRNEQYF TGCGCCAGCAGTACCGAGGCAGGCGGCCGCAACGAGCAGTACTTC
many NA TRBJ2-5 TRBV12-3/TRBV12-4 CASSLAGLLETQYF TGTGCCAGCAGTTTAGCTGGACTGCTGGAGACCCAGTACTTC
NA TRBD2 TRBJ2-7 TRBV4-1 CASSLKSGDSYEQYF TGCGCCAGCAGTCTCAAAAGCGGGGACTCCTACGAGCAGTACTTC
NA TRBD2 TRBJ2-3 TRBV6-1 CASSDFSGGNTDTQYF TGTGCCAGCAGTGACTTTAGCGGGGGGAACACAGATACGCAGTATTTT
NA TRBD2 TRBJ2-1 TRBV20-1 CSARDSLSGTSYNEQFF TGCAGTGCTAGGGATTCACTTAGCGGGACCTCCTACAATGAGCAGTTCTTC
few NA TRBJ1-1 TRBV7-9 CASSHTLNTEAFF TGTGCCAGCAGCCACACATTGAACACTGAAGCTTTCTTT
NA NA TRBJ2-1 TRBV7-9 CASSFSPTSINNEQFF TGTGCCAGCAGCTTCTCCCCGACTAGTATCAACAATGAGCAGTTCTTC
NA NA TRBJ2-1 TRBV27 CASSLGEIYNEQFF TGTGCCAGCAGTTTGGGGGAGATCTACAATGAGCAGTTCTTC
few TRBD1 TRBJ1-6 TRBV28 CASNMGTGGSPLHF TGTGCCAGTAATATGGGGACAGGGGGATCACCCCTCCACTTT
NA NA TRBJ2-5 TRBV7-9 CASIEWGTQYF TGTGCCAGCATAGAATGGGGGACCCAGTACTTC
once NA TRBJ2-1 TRBV6-4 CASSDSGAEYNEQFF TGTGCCAGCAGTGACTCGGGGGCGGAGTACAATGAGCAGTTCTTC
NA TRBD2 TRBJ2-5 TRBV9 CASSPTRGTDQETQYF TGTGCCAGCAGCCCAACGCGGGGGACCGACCAAGAGACCCAGTACTTC
many NA TRBJ1-2 TRBV12-3/TRBV12-4 CASGGVNGYTF TGTGCCAGCGGGGGGGTTAATGGCTACACCTTC
few TRBD2 TRBJ2-7 TRBV6-2/TRBV6-3 CASSGGGLAGAYEQYF TGTGCCAGCAGTGGGGGAGGACTAGCGGGGGCCTACGAGCAGTACTTC
few NA TRBJ2-1 TRBV7-2 CASSLPISSYNEQFF TGTGCCAGCAGCTTACCCATAAGCTCCTACAATGAGCAGTTCTTC
many NA TRBJ2-3 TRBV12-3/TRBV12-4 CASSYRSRGKVDTQYF TGTGCCAGCAGTTACCGCTCCCGCGGGAAGGTAGATACGCAGTATTTT
few NA TRBJ2-5 TRBV7-9 CASSDDSTQETQYF TGTGCCAGCAGCGATGACAGCACCCAAGAGACCCAGTACTTC
NA NA TRBJ2-1 TRBV18 CASARGEAYNEQFF TGTGCCAGCGCCAGGGGGGAGGCCTACAATGAGCAGTTCTTC
many NA TRBJ2-2 TRBV27 CASRQNTGELFF TGTGCCAGCAGACAGAACACCGGGGAGCTGTTTTTT
NA NA TRBJ1-4 TRBV11-2 CASSTAGVTEKLFF TGTGCCAGCAGCACGGCAGGGGTGACTGAAAAACTGTTTTTT
few TRBD1 TRBJ2-6 TRBV15 CATTRDRASGANVLTF TGTGCCACCACTCGGGACAGGGCTTCTGGGGCCAACGTCCTGACTTTC